Following are 5 T cell receptor beta chains from one sample sequenced in a study of blood T cell repertoires in COVID-19. Produced via immunoSEQ multiplex PCR; TCRdb's table is partial and in-frame only. The repertoire has under 300,000 clones, approximately 83% of them found once; the top ten carry over 7.5%. The sequenced sample was peripheral blood. The receptors derive from an elderly woman with acute or convalescent COVID-19.

CDR3 sequence reads: CASSYSTRDGYTF. The CDR3 DNA sequence: TGTGCCAGCAGTTACTCGACGAGGGATGGCTACACCTTC. This chain links TRBV6-2 or TRBV6-3 with TRBJ1-2; D call uncertain. Trimming took off 0 bases at V and 6 bases at J, with 8 bases between the two ends. Per the germline V gene, CDR1 is MNHEY and CDR2 is SVGEGT. The CDR3 covers 13 residues.

As for this clone: One junction end disagrees with the germline gene, perhaps due to a read error. The chain combines TRBV6-1 with TRBJ1-2, with D possibly matching TRBD1 (6 bases). The CDR3 is made up of 15 amino acids. Germline V CDR1 and CDR2: MNHNS, SASEGT. The CDR3 nucleotides read TGTGCTAGCAGTGCTAAGGCAGGGGCGGGCTATGGCTACACCTTC. Encoded protein: CASSAKAGAGYGYTF.

In DNA, the CDR3 is TGTGCCAGTAGTATTGGGACAGGGATCAATCAGCCCCAGCATTTT. Its protein is CASSIGTGINQPQHF. The chain has TRBV19 and TRBJ1-5, with 9 bases that match TRBD1. V dropped 3 bases and J dropped 3; count of bases not matched to a gene: 3. The CDR3 totals 15 residues. Germline V gene data show CDR1 as LNHDA and CDR2 as SQIVND (reference sequence).

This clone has a handful of counts. The same CDR3 also results from other DNA sequences found in this sample. The V gene is TRBV28, the J gene TRBJ2-7; the match to TRBD1 covers 8 bases. The CDR3 length is 16 residues. The V and J ends lost 0 bases and 0 bases, in that order; junction bases with no gene match: 4. Looked up from germline, CDR1 is MDHEN and CDR2 is SYDVKM. The CDR3 loop is CASSLWRTGPSYEQYF. In nucleotides, the CDR3 is TGTGCCAGCAGTTTATGGAGGACAGGGCCCTCCTACGAGCAGTACTTC.

The gene calls are TRBV5-4 and TRBJ2-3; unclear D gene. The CDR3 runs to 14 residues. The V and J ends lost 4 bases and 4 bases respectively, with 13 bases between them. Germline V gene sequence: CDR1 SGHNT, CDR2 YYREEE (reference sequence). The CDR3 sequence: CASSPQARPDTQYF. The CDR3 bases are TGTGCCAGCAGCCCCCAGGCGCGTCCAGATACGCAGTATTTT. Variable domain in full (rest from reference TRBV5-4 and TRBJ2-3): ETGVTQSPTHLIKTRGQQVTLRCSSQSGHNTVSWYQQALGQGPQFIFQYYREEENGRGNFPPRFSGLQFPNYSSELNVNALELDDSALYLCASSPQARPDTQYFGPGTRLTVL.